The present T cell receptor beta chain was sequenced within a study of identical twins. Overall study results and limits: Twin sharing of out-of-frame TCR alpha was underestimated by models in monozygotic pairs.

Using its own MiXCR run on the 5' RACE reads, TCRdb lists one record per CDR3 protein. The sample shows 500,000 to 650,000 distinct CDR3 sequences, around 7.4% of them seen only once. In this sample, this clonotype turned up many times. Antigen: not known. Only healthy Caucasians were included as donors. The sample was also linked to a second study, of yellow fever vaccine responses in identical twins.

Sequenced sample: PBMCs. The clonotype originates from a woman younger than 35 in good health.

CDR3 in amino acids: CATSGGPLAGVQNEQFF. The CDR3 DNA reads TGTGCCACCAGCGGAGGGCCCTTAGCGGGAGTACAGAATGAGCAGTTCTTC. This sequence joins TRBV15 and TRBJ2-1; TRBD2 agrees at 9 bases. The V gene's germline CDR1 is LNHNV and CDR2 YYDKDF (reference sequence). V trimming: 5 bases; J trimming: 7 bases; junction bases outside the gene matches: 15. The CDR3 is 17 residues long.